The 3 T cell receptor beta chains reported below all come from one sample, sequenced in a study of cytomegalovirus exposure and HLA in healthy donors (dated by TCRdb to 2017 to 2019). The library was prepared using the immunoSEQ multiplex PCR assay. The multiplex PCR relied on a mix of 60 forward primers for TCR Vbeta segments and 13 reverse primers for TCR Jbeta segments. TCRdb holds this immuneACCESS table with in-frame rearrangements only. Some clones are missing; in checked studies, unresolved V genes explain under half, and the rest has no known cause. For this sample there are roughly 250,000 clones; roughly four fifths appear just once. The ten largest make up about 2% of the sample. The sequencing sample was made of PBMCs. The origin of the receptors is a woman in her thirties or forties in good health and CMV-seropositive.

This clone was observed once. The chain carries TRBV19 and TRBJ2-7; 7 nucleotides agree with TRBD1. The length of the CDR3 is 13 residues. Trimming cost V 6 bases and J 2 bases; bases outside gene matches: 4. Germline assignment: CDR1 LNHDA and CDR2 SQIVND (reference sequence). CDR3 nucleotide sequence: TGTGCCAGTAGCCCGACAGGGACCTACGAGCAGTACTTC. As protein: CASSPTGTYEQYF.

V and J are TRBV11-3 and TRBJ1-1; 9 bases line up with TRBD1. From germline, CDR1 is SGHNT and CDR2 YENEEA. This CDR3 has 15 residues. The trim removed 5 bases at V and 1 base at J, leaving 5 bases unmatched. For the CDR3, the DNA is TGTGCCAGCAGCCGGACGGGACAGGGGAACACTGAAGCTTTCTTT. Amino acids: CASSRTGQGNTEAFF. The whole variable domain, filled in from reference TRBV11-3 and TRBJ1-1, reads EAGVVQSPRYKIIEKKQPVAFWCNPISGHNTLYWYLQNLGQGPELLIRYENEEAVDDSQLPKDRFSAERLKGVDSTLKIQPAELGDSAVYLCASSRTGQGNTEAFFGQGTRLTVV.

The chain joins TRBV7-8 to TRBJ1-5, with D uncertain. The CDR3 covers 15 residues. The ends were cut back, 1 base at V and 5 bases at J, with 12 bases in the middle. CDR1 is SGHVS and CDR2 is FQNEAQ in the germline V gene. CDR3 sequence (DNA): TGTGCCAGCAGCTTAGTGGCCGAGGGCTATCAGCCCCAGCATTTT. Residues: CASSLVAEGYQPQHF. The whole variable domain, filled in from reference TRBV7-8 and TRBJ1-5, reads GAGVSQSPRYKVAKRGQDVALRCDPISGHVSLFWYQQALGQGPEFLTYFQNEAQLDKSGLPSDRFFAERPEGSVSTLKIQRTQQEDSAVYLCASSLVAEGYQPQHFGDGTRLSIL.